These T cell receptor beta chains were read from a single sample in a study of blood T cell repertoires in COVID-19. TCRdb keeps only in-frame clones here, not all; method: immunoSEQ multiplex PCR. The sample has 150,000 to 200,000 clones, roughly 84% seen once. Sequencing was performed on peripheral blood. These receptors were taken from a person aged 65 to 79 with COVID-19, enrolled during active disease. Each CDR3 is given with its conserved first and last residue. The D gene is left open where the match is weak. The size of a clone is reported for some rows only, either as once, few or many, or as a class for expanded clones.

j_gene: TRBJ2-5
d_gene: .
abundance: .
len: 15
v_gene: TRBV7-9
CDR3nt: TGTGCCAGCAGCTTAGGAGTAGCCGGGCAAGAGACCCAGTACTTC
CDR3aa: CASSLGVAGQETQYF

j_gene: TRBJ1-4
d_gene: .
abundance: few
len: 15
v_gene: TRBV7-9
CDR3nt: TGTGCCAGCAGCCCCCGAGGTTCGTCTAATGAAAAACTGTTTTTT
CDR3aa: CASSPRGSSNEKLFF

j_gene: TRBJ2-1
d_gene: .
abundance: .
len: 16
v_gene: TRBV7-2
CDR3nt: TGTGCCAGCAGCTTAGACTTCTCGAGTTCCTACAATGAGCAGTTCTTC
CDR3aa: CASSLDFSSSYNEQFF

j_gene: TRBJ2-3
d_gene: TRBD1
abundance: .
len: 18
v_gene: TRBV5-1
CDR3nt: TGCGCCAGCAGCTTGGTTAAGGGTAGGGGACAGGGCGCAGATACGCAGTATTTT
CDR3aa: CASSLVKGRGQGADTQYF

j_gene: TRBJ1-4
d_gene: TRBD1
abundance: .
len: 14
v_gene: TRBV27
CDR3nt: TGTGCCAGCAGAGGACAGGGGGCGGGTGAAAAACTGTTTTTT
CDR3aa: CASRGQGAGEKLFF

j_gene: TRBJ2-6
d_gene: TRBD1
abundance: .
len: 21
v_gene: TRBV7-8
CDR3nt: TGTGCCAGCAGCTTATACCTCCAACCGGGACAGGGCCTAACTGGGGCCAACGTCCTGACTTTC
CDR3aa: CASSLYLQPGQGLTGANVLTF

j_gene: TRBJ1-5
d_gene: .
abundance: .
len: 14
v_gene: TRBV5-5
CDR3nt: TGTGCCAGCAGCCGGGGGTACAGCAATCAGCCCCAGCATTTT
CDR3aa: CASSRGYSNQPQHF

j_gene: TRBJ2-3
d_gene: TRBD1
abundance: .
len: 14
v_gene: TRBV19
CDR3nt: TGTGCCAGTAGCCTCTGGACAGGGACAGATACGCAGTATTTT
CDR3aa: CASSLWTGTDTQYF

j_gene: TRBJ2-7
d_gene: .
abundance: few
len: 11
v_gene: TRBV7-9
CDR3nt: TGTGCCAGCGGAGCCATCTACGAGCAGTACTTC
CDR3aa: CASGAIYEQYF

j_gene: TRBJ2-4
d_gene: TRBD1
abundance: .
len: 19
v_gene: TRBV9
CDR3nt: TGTGCCAGCAGCGTGGGGAGGACAGGGGGCGTTGGGGCCAAAAACATTCAGTACTTC
CDR3aa: CASSVGRTGGVGAKNIQYF

j_gene: TRBJ2-1
d_gene: .
abundance: .
len: 15
v_gene: TRBV27
CDR3nt: TGTGCCAGCAGTTTAGCGGGGGCCTTTTGGAATGAGCAGTTCTTC
CDR3aa: CASSLAGAFWNEQFF

j_gene: TRBJ2-7
d_gene: TRBD1
abundance: .
len: 13
v_gene: TRBV29-1
CDR3nt: TGCAGGTTAAGGGGACAGGGAGCCTACGAGCAGTACTTC
CDR3aa: CRLRGQGAYEQYF

j_gene: TRBJ1-6
d_gene: TRBD1
abundance: .
len: 14
v_gene: TRBV9
CDR3nt: TGTGCCAGCAGCACAGACGGACAGGGCAATTCCCTCCACTTT
CDR3aa: CASSTDGQGNSLHF

j_gene: TRBJ1-3
d_gene: TRBD1
abundance: once
len: 15
v_gene: TRBV7-9
CDR3nt: TGTGCCAGCAGCAAGCAGGGGGCTTCTGGAAACACCATATATTTT
CDR3aa: CASSKQGASGNTIYF

j_gene: TRBJ2-7
d_gene: TRBD2
abundance: .
len: 16
v_gene: TRBV28
CDR3nt: TGTGCCCTATACCCGGAGGATGAGCGGGAGGTTTACGAGCAGTACTTC
CDR3aa: CALYPEDEREVYEQYF

j_gene: TRBJ2-7
d_gene: TRBD2
abundance: .
len: 14
v_gene: TRBV7-8
CDR3nt: TGTGCCAGCAGCATCCCGGGACTAGCTTTCGAGCAGTACTTC
CDR3aa: CASSIPGLAFEQYF

j_gene: TRBJ1-4
d_gene: .
abundance: .
len: 15
v_gene: TRBV28
CDR3nt: TGTGCCAGCAGCCCGGGGGGGGTGGGTTTAGAAAAACTGTTTTTT
CDR3aa: CASSPGGVGLEKLFF

j_gene: TRBJ1-6
d_gene: .
abundance: .
len: 14
v_gene: TRBV2
CDR3nt: TGTGCCAGCAGTGTTCGGGGGAAGAATTCACCCCTCCACTTT
CDR3aa: CASSVRGKNSPLHF

j_gene: TRBJ2-3
d_gene: TRBD2
abundance: .
len: 15
v_gene: TRBV27
CDR3nt: TGTGCCAGCAGTGCTAGCGGGGGGGAAACAGATACGCAGTATTTT
CDR3aa: CASSASGGETDTQYF

j_gene: TRBJ2-3
d_gene: TRBD2
abundance: .
len: 16
v_gene: TRBV7-9
CDR3nt: TGTGCCAGCAGCTTACGTGGGACTAGCGACACAGATACGCAGTATTTT
CDR3aa: CASSLRGTSDTDTQYF

j_gene: TRBJ1-2
d_gene: .
abundance: .
len: 14
v_gene: TRBV7-9
CDR3nt: TGTGCCAGCAGCGCGGATCGGCGGGTTGGTGGCTACACCTTC
CDR3aa: CASSADRRVGGYTF

j_gene: TRBJ2-5
d_gene: .
abundance: once
len: 16
v_gene: TRBV3-1/TRBV3-2
CDR3nt: TGTGCCAGCAGCCAACCCTCCCTAGCAATCCAAGAGACCCAGTACTTC
CDR3aa: CASSQPSLAIQETQYF

j_gene: TRBJ2-2
d_gene: .
abundance: .
len: 12
v_gene: TRBV29-1
CDR3nt: TGCAGCGGTGGAGCGAACACCGGGGAGCTGTTTTTT
CDR3aa: CSGGANTGELFF

j_gene: TRBJ1-1
d_gene: .
abundance: .
len: 15
v_gene: TRBV4-2
CDR3nt: TGTGCCAGCAGCCAAGAGCCCGGGTTAGACACTGAAGCTTTCTTT
CDR3aa: CASSQEPGLDTEAFF

j_gene: TRBJ2-7
d_gene: .
abundance: few
len: 15
v_gene: TRBV6-2/TRBV6-3
CDR3nt: TGTGCCAGCAGCACGGGGGGACATTTCTCCTACGAGCAGTACTTC
CDR3aa: CASSTGGHFSYEQYF

j_gene: TRBJ1-2
d_gene: TRBD1
abundance: .
len: 15
v_gene: TRBV7-2
CDR3nt: TGTGCCAGCAGCTTACCAGGGGGCGCCGACTATGGCTACACCTTC
CDR3aa: CASSLPGGADYGYTF

j_gene: TRBJ1-5
d_gene: .
abundance: .
len: 14
v_gene: TRBV6-5
CDR3nt: TGTGCCAGCGCACCCTCAGTGGGCAATCAGCCCCAGCATTTT
CDR3aa: CASAPSVGNQPQHF

j_gene: TRBJ1-5
d_gene: .
abundance: .
len: 16
v_gene: TRBV19
CDR3nt: TGTGCCAGTAGTATAGTGCCTTCGCGGACAATTAAGCCCCAGCATTTT
CDR3aa: CASSIVPSRTIKPQHF

j_gene: TRBJ2-7
d_gene: TRBD1
abundance: .
len: 16
v_gene: TRBV27
CDR3nt: TGTGCCAGCAGTTTTACCCACCGACAGGGAACCTACGAGCAGTACTTC
CDR3aa: CASSFTHRQGTYEQYF

j_gene: TRBJ2-3
d_gene: .
abundance: .
len: 11
v_gene: TRBV5-6
CDR3nt: TGTGCCCTCGGCGGGACAGATACGCAGTATTTT
CDR3aa: CALGGTDTQYF

j_gene: TRBJ2-3
d_gene: TRBD2
abundance: .
len: 15
v_gene: TRBV7-2
CDR3nt: TGTGCCAGCAGCTTGAGTAGCGGGGGGGCAGATACGCAGTATTTT
CDR3aa: CASSLSSGGADTQYF

j_gene: TRBJ2-7
d_gene: TRBD1
abundance: .
len: 15
v_gene: TRBV13
CDR3nt: TGTGCCAGCAGCGAGGGACAGGGGGATCCCTACGAGCAGTACTTC
CDR3aa: CASSEGQGDPYEQYF

j_gene: TRBJ2-7
d_gene: .
abundance: .
len: 14
v_gene: TRBV4-2
CDR3nt: TGTGCCAGCAGCCAAGGGCGGAGTTCCCACGAGCAGTACTTC
CDR3aa: CASSQGRSSHEQYF

j_gene: TRBJ1-2
d_gene: .
abundance: once
len: 15
v_gene: TRBV19
CDR3nt: TGTGCCAGTTTGAGGGTTGGAGGGGAAAACTATGGCTACACCTTC
CDR3aa: CASLRVGGENYGYTF

j_gene: TRBJ2-7
d_gene: .
abundance: .
len: 16
v_gene: TRBV18
CDR3nt: TGTGCCAGCTCACCCTTTTCTGGTACGGGTTTCTACGAGCAGTACTTC
CDR3aa: CASSPFSGTGFYEQYF

j_gene: TRBJ1-2
d_gene: .
abundance: .
len: 15
v_gene: TRBV28
CDR3nt: TGTGCCAGCAGTTCCCCGCCGGACAGATGGCGTGGCTACACCTTC
CDR3aa: CASSSPPDRWRGYTF